This T cell receptor (beta chain) comes out of a study of graft-versus-host responses after intestinal transplantation. Study-level background: Every recipient underwent anti-thymocyte globulin induction, then tacrolimus and steroids for two to three years.

Profiling relied on immunoSEQ multiplex PCR, and the TCRdb table lists in-frame clones only, not all of them. The profile shows 30,000 to 40,000 clones, over 90% of them singletons. In regard to this clone: What it binds is unknown.

Overall study results and limits: Subjects displaying graft-donor T cell macrochimerism possessed elevated graft-versus-host to host-versus-graft clonal ratios inside allografts. Recipient marrow held GvH clones, some first seen in ileum or blood.

Specimen: unstimulated CD8+ T cells sorted from spleen or lymph node cells, collected before transplant. The sequence came from a human donor who was the organ donor for an intestinal transplant.

CDR3 nucleotides: TGTGCCAGCAGCCTGAGCCGAGATACGCAGTATTTT. Its protein is CASSLSRDTQYF. The chain joins TRBV7-9 to TRBJ2-3, with D hard to call. Germline V gene data show CDR1 as SEHNR and CDR2 as FQNEAQ (reference sequence). V lost 5 bases and J lost 5, with 8 bases in between. The CDR3 has 12 amino acids.